The entry that follows covers one T cell receptor (beta chain) sequence. This record comes from a study of early T cells in non-severe SARS-CoV-2 infection. MiXCR, run by TCRdb on the 5' RACE reads, gives a single entry per CDR3 protein. The sample comprises roughly 80,000 distinct CDR3 sequences, 15% to 20% of which are singletons, and less than 3.5% rests with the top ten. The origin of this receptor is an adult who was a healthcare worker with PCR-confirmed SARS-CoV-2 infection or an uninfected control (not recorded which). The sample comprised whole blood.

CDR3 coding DNA: TGTGCCAGCATAGCAGGGGACCAAGAGACCCAGTACTTC. Its protein is CASIAGDQETQYF. The genes are TRBV5-4 and TRBJ2-5; D might be TRBD1 (6 bases). V dropped 6 bases and J dropped 0 bases, with 9 bases sitting between them. Germline loops: CDR1 SGHNT, CDR2 YYREEE (reference sequence). This CDR3 spans 13 amino acids.